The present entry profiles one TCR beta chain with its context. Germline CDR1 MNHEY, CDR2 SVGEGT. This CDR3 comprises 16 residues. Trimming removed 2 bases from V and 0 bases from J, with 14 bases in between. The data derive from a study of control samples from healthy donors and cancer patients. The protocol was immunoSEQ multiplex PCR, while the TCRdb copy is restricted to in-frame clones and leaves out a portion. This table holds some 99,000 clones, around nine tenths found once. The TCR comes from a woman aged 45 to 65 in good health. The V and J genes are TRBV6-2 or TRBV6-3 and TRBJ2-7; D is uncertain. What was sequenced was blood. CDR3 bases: TGTGCCAGCAGTTACGGGGTCTCTCAAAGCTCCTACGAGCAGTACTTC. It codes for CASSYGVSQSSYEQYF.